What follows are 32 T cell receptor beta chains derived from one specimen sequenced in a study of T cell responses to AZD1222 COVID-19 vaccine (dated by TCRdb to the early 2020s). Reading the label with the study, this specimen's time point is: baseline before first vaccination. Libraries were constructed by the immunoSEQ multiplex PCR assay. Sourced from immuneACCESS, this table was stored by TCRdb with only in-frame sequences that have V and J called. A share of the clones is absent; for the studies checked, an unresolved V gene accounts for under half, and the remainder has no known explanation. This sample has about 150,000 clones in its table, and 92% of those were observed once. The top ten clonotypes cover approximately 2% of the sample. The sequences come from peripheral blood, collected on day 0 of AZD1222 vaccination. The receptors were sampled from an adult in good health.

The chain couples TRBV2 to TRBJ1-1; D ambiguous. V dropped 4 bases and J dropped 1 base, with 7 bases sitting between them. The CDR3 contains 13 residues. Germline values: CDR1 SNHLY, CDR2 FYNNEI. CDR3 sequence (DNA): TGTGCCAGCAGTGTAGGGTGGAACACTGAAGCTTTCTTT. It translates to CASSVGWNTEAFF.

The chain has TRBV21-1 and TRBJ2-3; TRBD1, as called in the table, went unchecked against the DNA. TRBV21-1 is a pseudogene segment. The CDR3 has 17 amino acids. CDR3 nucleotide sequence: TGTGCCAGCAGCAAAGAGGTCGGGACAGCGACCACAGATACGCAGTATTTT. Its translation is CASSKEVGTATTDTQYF.

The chain links TRBV11-2 to TRBJ1-5; D is perhaps TRBD1 (5 bases). CDR1 is SGHAT and CDR2 is FQNNGV in the germline V gene. CDR3 length: 14 amino acids. V was cut by 2 bases and J by 1 base, with 6 bases left in between. CDR3 sequence (DNA): TGTGCCAGCAGCTTATGGGGGAGCAATCAGCCCCAGCATTTT. It specifies CASSLWGSNQPQHF.

The gene calls are TRBV2 and TRBJ2-3, with no clear D. Germline V gene sequence: CDR1 SNHLY, CDR2 FYNNEI. V lost 7 bases and J 3 bases, leaving 2 bases between the germline ends. The CDR3 length is 10 residues. The chain's CDR3 is CASMTDTQYF. In nucleotides, the CDR3 is TGTGCCAGCATGACAGATACGCAGTATTTT.

The chain couples TRBV5-1 to TRBJ1-2; no clear D gene. The CDR3 runs to 16 residues. V lost 1 base to trimming and J lost 6 bases, with 19 bases between them. Germline loops: CDR1 SGHRS, CDR2 YFSETQ. The DNA for the CDR3 is TGCGCCAGCAGCTTGCTGTCGGCAGCCCGGGGTGATGGCTACACCTTC. Translated, it gives CASSLLSAARGDGYTF.

This sequence joins TRBV23-1 and TRBJ1-2; D gene uncertain. TRBV23-1 is assigned to the ORF class and has an uncertain function. V was shortened by 3 bases and J by 4 bases, with 12 bases between the two germline ends. CDR3 size: 14 residues. The CDR3 DNA is TGCGCCAGCAGTCACCGCGGCCCTTCCTATGGCTACACCTTC. Protein product: CASSHRGPSYGYTF.

This clone occurred once. CDR3 in DNA: TGTGCCAGCAGCGGGGGAATCTCCTACAATGAGCAGTTCTTC. Its translation: CASSGGISYNEQFF. This sequence joins TRBV28 and TRBJ2-1; TRBD2 might be the D (6 bases). Germline V gene lookup returns CDR1 MDHEN and CDR2 SYDVKM. CDR3 size: 14 residues. Trimming stripped 6 bases from V and 0 bases from J, with 9 bases between. Combining the CDR3 with reference TRBV28 and TRBJ2-1 gives the whole variable domain DVKVTQSSRYLVKRTGEKVFLECVQDMDHENMFWYRQDPGLGLRLIYFSYDVKMKEKGDIPEGYSVSREKKERFSLILESASTNQTSMYLCASSGGISYNEQFFGPGTRLTVL.

The chain's CDR3 is CASSMTSGGRTDTQYF. The CDR3 nucleotides are TGTGCCAGCAGCATGACTAGCGGGGGGCGCACAGATACGCAGTATTTT. The chain carries TRBV9 and TRBJ2-3, with 13 bases fitting TRBD2. The length of the CDR3 is 16 residues. Unmatched junction bases numbered 3, after V lost 4 bases and J lost 1 base. Germline CDR1 and CDR2: SGDLS and YYNGEE. The full variable domain, its missing parts supplied by reference TRBV9 and TRBJ2-3, is DSGVTQTPKHLITATGQRVTLRCSPRSGDLSVYWYQQSLDQGLQFLIQYYNGEERAKGNILERFSAQQFPDLHSELNLSSLELGDSALYFCASSMTSGGRTDTQYFGPGTRLTVL.

V usage is TRBV5-6 and J usage is TRBJ1-2, with D perhaps matching TRBD1 (6 bases). V lost 3 bases, J lost 4 bases, and 13 bases lay in between. CDR3 length equals 14 residues. In germline, CDR1 is SGHDT, CDR2 YYEEEE. The CDR3 DNA sequence: TGTGCCAGCAGCTGGGACACCAGGTCCTATGGCTACACCTTC. Amino acids: CASSWDTRSYGYTF.

The V and J genes are TRBV5-1 and TRBJ1-1; TRBD1 is a possible D gene (6 bases). CDR1 and CDR2 (germline): SGHRS, YFSETQ. The CDR3 is 15 amino acids. Trimming cost V 3 bases and J 0 bases, with 12 bases left between them. Here the CDR3 reads CASSWTGQMNTEAFF. For the CDR3, the DNA is TGCGCCAGCAGCTGGACCGGACAGATGAACACTGAAGCTTTCTTT.

V is TRBV3-1 (or the pseudogene TRBV3-2) and J is TRBJ2-7; 8 bases line up with TRBD1. The CDR3 totals 14 residues. Trimming took 5 bases from V and 4 from J; bases not matched to a gene: 7. The germline gives CDR1 LGHDT, CDR2 YNNKEL (reference sequence). This CDR3 reads CASSIGQGAYEQYF. The CDR3 DNA follows: TGTGCCAGCAGCATAGGACAGGGTGCATACGAGCAGTACTTC.

The chain recombines TRBV5-5 with TRBJ1-3, with D maybe TRBD1 (5 bases). V lost 0 bases and J 2 bases, leaving 9 bases between the germline ends. CDR1 and CDR2 (germline): SGHKS, YYEKEE (reference sequence). This CDR3 has 15 amino acids. CDR3 in DNA: TGTGCCAGCAGCTTGGACCCGACAGCTGGAAACACCATATATTTT. It translates to CASSLDPTAGNTIYF.

This sequence joins TRBV7-8 and TRBJ1-5; TRBD1 might be the D (6 bases). There are 16 residues in the CDR3. Germline lookup yields CDR1 SGHVS and CDR2 FQNEAQ. Trimming cost V 2 bases and J 7 bases, with 18 bases left between them. CDR3 protein: CASSLRQVRGKQPQHF. CDR3 DNA: TGTGCCAGCAGCTTAAGACAGGTTCGGGGGAAGCAGCCCCAGCATTTT.

This clone was recorded a few times. The chain links TRBV6-5 to TRBJ1-1; D unclear. The CDR3 length is 13 residues. Trimming shortened V by 8 bases and J by 2 bases, and 12 bases separated the two germline ends. The germline CDR1 and CDR2 sequences are MNHEY and SVGAGI. The CDR3 is CASERGGNTEAFF. The CDR3 DNA sequence: TGTGCCAGCGAAAGAGGCGGTAACACTGAAGCTTTCTTT.

The gene calls are TRBV4-3 and TRBJ1-2; D remains ambiguous. CDR1 and CDR2 (germline): LGHNA, YSLEER. This CDR3 contains 13 residues. Trimming took 0 bases from V and 6 from J, leaving 8 bases between them. CDR3: CASSQDAWNGYTF. CDR3 coding DNA: TGCGCCAGCAGCCAAGACGCTTGGAATGGCTACACCTTC.

The chain employs TRBV12-3 or TRBV12-4 and TRBJ2-3; 8 bases are shared with TRBD2. Trimming at V came to 10 bases and at J to 6 bases, leaving 3 bases not matched to a gene. The CDR3 extends over 11 amino acids. CDR3 loop: CATTSVDTQYF. The CDR3, as DNA: TGTGCCACGACTAGCGTCGATACGCAGTATTTT.

V is TRBV18 and J is TRBJ1-1, with a possible D match to TRBD1 (5 bases). The CDR3 loop spans 13 amino acids. CDR1 is KGHSH and CDR2 is LQKENI in the germline V gene. V lost 3 bases and J 3 bases, leaving 8 bases between the germline ends. The CDR3 region is CASSPVRDTEAFF. In DNA form, the CDR3 reads TGTGCCAGCTCACCGGTCAGGGACACTGAAGCTTTCTTT.

The J gene is TRBJ1-2, the V gene TRBV5-1; a weak D match, TRBD1 (5 bases). Trimming removed 5 bases at V and 2 bases at J, with 10 bases between. Germline V CDR1 and CDR2: SGHRS, YFSETQ. This CDR3 has 13 residues. The CDR3 DNA follows: TGCGCCAGCAGAACGGGACCCAACTATGGCTACACCTTC. Its translation: CASRTGPNYGYTF.

This clone was picked up a small number of times. The rearrangement uses TRBV19 and TRBJ1-2; D might be TRBD1 (6 bases). Germline V lookup: CDR1 LNHDA, CDR2 SQIVND (reference sequence). The CDR3 has 16 amino acids. With 6 bases removed from V and 7 bases from J, the gap between germline ends came to 24 bases. The chain's CDR3 is CASSHRAAGGPGGYTF. The CDR3 nucleotides read TGTGCCAGTAGCCACCGCGCCGCTGGGGGCCCGGGTGGCTACACCTTC.

This chain joins TRBV5-1 and TRBJ1-2; TRBD1 is a possible D gene (5 bases). Trimming removed 1 base from V and 6 bases from J, with 13 bases in between. Germline V lookup: CDR1 SGHRS, CDR2 YFSETQ. The CDR3 totals 14 residues. Here the CDR3 reads CASSLLGGVDGYTF. The DNA of the CDR3 is TGCGCCAGCAGCTTGCTCGGAGGGGTTGATGGCTACACCTTC.

About this clone: A read error may account for a junction end that differs from germline. This chain uses TRBV28 with TRBJ1-5; 11 nucleotides align to TRBD1. This CDR3 has 14 residues. CDR1 and CDR2 from the germline V gene are MDHEN and SYDVKM. The chain's CDR3 is CASSWGDRGLDGDF. CDR3 coding DNA: TGTGCCAGCAGTTGGGGGGACAGGGGGTTAGATGGGGATTTT.

This sequence joins TRBV6-5 and TRBJ2-1; a possible D gene is TRBD1 (5 bases). The germline V and J ends were trimmed by 6 bases and 8 bases, with 11 bases remaining between them. CDR1 and CDR2 (germline): MNHEY, SVGAGI. The CDR3 is made up of 12 amino acids. CDR3 nucleotide sequence: TGTGCCAGCAGGACAACAGGATATGAGCAGTTCTTC. This encodes CASRTTGYEQFF.

The V call is TRBV5-4, the J call TRBJ1-1, with a possible D match to TRBD1 (5 bases). Trimming stripped 4 bases from V and 3 bases from J, with 10 bases between. The CDR3 runs to 13 residues. Germline V CDR1 and CDR2: SGHNT, YYREEE (reference sequence). The CDR3: CASSPTRDTEAFF. The CDR3, as DNA: TGTGCCAGCAGCCCAACCAGGGACACTGAAGCTTTCTTT.

The V gene is TRBV5-8, the J gene TRBJ1-3; 7 nucleotides agree with TRBD1. The CDR3 is made up of 14 amino acids. CDR1 and CDR2 from the germline V gene are SGHTS and YDEGEE. V shed 2 bases and J 2 bases; nucleotides not matched to a gene: 1. The CDR3 nucleotides read TGTGCCAGCAGCTTCGGGACAGCTGGAAACACCATATATTTT. This gives the protein CASSFGTAGNTIYF.

The CDR3 region is CASSLDGGPNTGELFF. The CDR3 DNA follows: TGTGCCAGCAGCTTGGACGGGGGCCCCAACACCGGGGAGCTGTTTTTT. The gene calls are TRBV5-6 and TRBJ2-2; possibly TRBD1 or TRBD2 for D (6 bases each). CDR1 and CDR2 from the germline V gene are SGHDT and YYEEEE. The V and J ends lost 0 bases and 2 bases respectively, with 11 bases between them. The length of the CDR3 is 16 residues.

The chain uses TRBV6-2 or TRBV6-3 and TRBJ2-5, with D possibly TRBD1 on 6 matching bases. The germline V gene encodes CDR1 MNHEY and CDR2 SVGEGT. CDR3 length: 13 amino acids. V was trimmed by 0 bases and J by 5 bases, leaving 7 bases between them. In DNA form, the CDR3 reads TGTGCCAGCAGTTACTCCCAGGGGGAGACCCAGTACTTC. This codes for CASSYSQGETQYF.

This chain uses TRBV7-9 with TRBJ1-3; D may be TRBD1 (5 bases). Looked up from germline, CDR1 is SEHNR and CDR2 is FQNEAQ (reference sequence). The CDR3 has 16 residues. Trimming took off 5 bases at V and 0 bases at J, with 14 bases between the two ends. The CDR3 DNA reads TGTGCCAGCAGCCGTAGCTCCGGGACCTCTGGAAACACCATATATTTT. Its protein product is CASSRSSGTSGNTIYF.

The chain combines TRBV14 with TRBJ2-7; D gene uncertain. This CDR3 has 13 amino acids. Germline values: CDR1 SGHDN, CDR2 FVKESK. The V and J ends lost 7 bases and 4 bases respectively, with 14 bases between them. Here the CDR3 DNA reads TGTGCCAGCACTGCGAGACCGAGATACGAGCAGTACTTC. Its protein product is CASTARPRYEQYF.

The chain recombines TRBV13 with TRBJ2-1; tentatively, D is TRBD2 (5 bases). Trimming took 4 bases from V and 7 from J, leaving 23 bases between them. The CDR3 loop spans 17 amino acids. Germline CDR1 PRHDT, CDR2 FYEKMQ (reference sequence). The CDR3, as DNA: TGTGCCAGCAGCTACCTCCCTAGCAAGACCTCTGGGAATGAGCAGTTCTTC. This gives the protein CASSYLPSKTSGNEQFF.

This clone was counted a single time. The J gene is TRBJ2-4, the V gene TRBV5-1; unclear D gene. V lost 1 base to trimming and J lost 6 bases, with 11 bases between them. Germline values: CDR1 SGHRS, CDR2 YFSETQ. The CDR3 length is 14 residues. In nucleotides, the CDR3 is TGCGCCAGCAGCTTGTGGGTAAATGGAAACATTCAGTACTTC. This translates into CASSLWVNGNIQYF.

The chain has TRBV30 and TRBJ1-2, with 8 bases that match TRBD1. The CDR3 sequence is 14 residues long. V dropped 3 bases and J dropped 8; count of bases not matched to a gene: 11. Germline loops: CDR1 GTSNPN, CDR2 SVGIG (reference sequence). The DNA for the CDR3 is TGTGCCTGGAGGGAGGACAGGGCTGTCTCGGGCTACACCTTC. Amino acids: CAWREDRAVSGYTF.

This chain links TRBV10-3 with TRBJ1-2; no firm D call. Trimming cost V 4 bases and J 4 bases, with 4 bases left between them. This CDR3 is built from 11 residues. Germline loops: CDR1 ENHRY, CDR2 SYGVKD. The CDR3 DNA reads TGTGCCATCAGTGCAGGCTATGGCTACACCTTC. It encodes CAISAGYGYTF.